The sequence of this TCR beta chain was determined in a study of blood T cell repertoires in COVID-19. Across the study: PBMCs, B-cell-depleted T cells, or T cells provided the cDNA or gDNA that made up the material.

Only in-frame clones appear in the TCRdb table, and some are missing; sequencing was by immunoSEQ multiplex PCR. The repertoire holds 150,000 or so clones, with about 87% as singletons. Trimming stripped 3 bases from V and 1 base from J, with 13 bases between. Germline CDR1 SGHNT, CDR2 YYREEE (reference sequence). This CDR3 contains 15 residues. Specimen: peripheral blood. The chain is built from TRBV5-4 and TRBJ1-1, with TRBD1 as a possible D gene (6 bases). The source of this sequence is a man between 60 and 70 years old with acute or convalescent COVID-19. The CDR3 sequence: CASSSSRGENTEAFF. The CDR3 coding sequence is TGTGCCAGCAGCTCCTCCAGGGGCGAGAACACTGAAGCTTTCTTT.